This T cell receptor beta chain emerged from a study of shared clonotypes between healthy human individuals. The study's findings and limits: The small donor group covered limited genetic and exposure diversity. Shared across several donors were around 5% of the naive CD4 clonotypes. Sampling included only blood; tissue repertoires likely differ.

Comments on this clone: Its antigen is as yet unknown. The sample carries other DNA sequences with the same CDR3.

It was into CD45RA+ naive and CD45RA-negative memory subsets that the CD4+ cells were split. TCRdb keeps only in-frame clones here, not all; method: immunoSEQ multiplex PCR. The table includes under 1,900,000 clones, about 98.5% detected once. Trimming pared 0 bases from V and 2 bases from J, leaving 5 bases between. The CDR3 is 13 amino acids. The V gene's germline CDR1 is SGHRS and CDR2 YFSETQ. The chain couples TRBV5-1 to TRBJ2-5; D gene ambiguous. This TCR was recovered from a man younger than 40 in good health. The sample taken for sequencing was naive CD4+ T cells sorted from blood. The subset is: CD45RA+ positively selected. The DNA of the CDR3 is TGCGCCAGCAGCTTGGCCAGACAAGAGACCCAGTACTTC. This translates into CASSLARQETQYF.